The 3 T cell receptor beta chains given below trace back to one sample, sequenced in a study of blood T cell repertoires in COVID-19 (dated by TCRdb to the early 2020s). Receptors were amplified or captured by the immunoSEQ multiplex PCR assay. Drawn from immuneACCESS, this table holds only the in-frame rearrangements with V and J called that TCRdb kept. Clones are partly lost; checked studies trace under half to an unresolved V gene and leave the rest unexplained. Here the sample has 200,000 to 250,000 clones; around 87% occur a single time. Clones ranked in the top ten supply around 15% of the sample. The material sequenced was PBMCs or T cells enriched from blood (not recorded which). These receptors all stem from a young man who had been exposed to COVID-19.

The chain links TRBV10-2 to TRBJ2-1, with D unclear. The germline gives CDR1 WSHSY, CDR2 SAAADI. The CDR3 spans 11 residues. Trimming took off 6 bases at V and 6 bases at J, with 6 bases between the two ends. The CDR3 reads CASSPLNEQFF. Here the CDR3 DNA reads TGCGCCAGCAGCCCCCTCAATGAGCAGTTCTTC.

The table lists this clone with a count of one. The V gene is TRBV2, the J gene TRBJ1-6; TRBD1 agrees at 9 bases. Germline CDR1 is SNHLY and CDR2 is FYNNEI. The trim removed 4 bases at V and 7 bases at J, leaving 5 bases unmatched. The CDR3 totals 15 residues. The CDR3 region is CASSVRTGENSPLHF. CDR3 coding DNA: TGTGCCAGCAGTGTACGGACAGGGGAGAATTCACCCCTCCACTTT.

V and J are TRBV2 and TRBJ2-7, with D uncertain. The germline V gene has CDR1 SNHLY and CDR2 FYNNEI. With 3 bases removed from V and 3 bases from J, the gap between germline ends came to 9 bases. The length of the CDR3 is 13 residues. CDR3 nucleotides: TGTGCCAGCAGTGATCGCAGGCTCTACGAGCAGTACTTC. It yields the protein CASSDRRLYEQYF.